This T cell receptor (beta chain) was sequenced during a study of cytomegalovirus exposure and HLA in healthy donors. Study-wide findings and caveats: In vitro, three CMV-associated chains proved specific for CMV antigens.

This table comes from immunoSEQ multiplex PCR, and its TCRdb copy is limited to in-frame clones, with some not included. Of about 110,000 clones in the sample, roughly 90% were seen once. Trimming at V came to 4 bases and at J to 6 bases, leaving 6 bases not matched to a gene. The CDR3 consists of 14 residues. Germline lookup yields CDR1 MNHNY and CDR2 SVGAGI (reference sequence). Worth noting for this clone: The antigen remains undetermined.

This receptor was obtained from a woman in her late teens or twenties in good health and CMV-seropositive. V gene TRBV6-6 combines with J gene TRBJ1-5; 7 nucleotides agree with TRBD1. Sample: PBMCs. The CDR3 protein is CASSSTGAAQPQHF. CDR3 coding DNA: TGTGCCAGCAGTTCAACAGGGGCGGCTCAGCCCCAGCATTTT.